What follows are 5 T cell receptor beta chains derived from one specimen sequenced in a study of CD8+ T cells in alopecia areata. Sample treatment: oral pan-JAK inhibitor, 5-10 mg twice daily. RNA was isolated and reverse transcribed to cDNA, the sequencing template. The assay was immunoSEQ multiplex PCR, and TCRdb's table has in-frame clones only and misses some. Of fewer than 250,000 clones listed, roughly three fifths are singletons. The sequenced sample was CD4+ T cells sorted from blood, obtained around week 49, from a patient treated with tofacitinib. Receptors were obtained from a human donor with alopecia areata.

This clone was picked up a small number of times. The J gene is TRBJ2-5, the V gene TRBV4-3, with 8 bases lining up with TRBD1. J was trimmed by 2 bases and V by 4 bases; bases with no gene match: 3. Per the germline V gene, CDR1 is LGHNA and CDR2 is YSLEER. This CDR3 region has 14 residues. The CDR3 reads CASSPGQGQETQYF. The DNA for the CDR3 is TGCGCCAGCAGCCCCGGACAGGGACAAGAGACCCAGTACTTC.

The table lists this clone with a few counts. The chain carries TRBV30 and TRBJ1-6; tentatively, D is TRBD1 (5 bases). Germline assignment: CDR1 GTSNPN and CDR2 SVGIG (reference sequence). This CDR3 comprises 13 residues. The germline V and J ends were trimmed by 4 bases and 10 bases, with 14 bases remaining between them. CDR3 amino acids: CAWNAGEGSPLHF. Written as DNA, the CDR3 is TGTGCCTGGAATGCGGGGGAAGGATCACCCCTCCACTTT.

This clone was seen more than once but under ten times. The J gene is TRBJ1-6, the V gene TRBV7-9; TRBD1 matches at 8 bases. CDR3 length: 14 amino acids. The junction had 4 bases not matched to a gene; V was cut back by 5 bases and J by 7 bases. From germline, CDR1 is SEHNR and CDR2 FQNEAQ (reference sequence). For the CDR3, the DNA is TGTGCCAGCAGCCATGGACAGGGAAATTCACCCCTCCACTTT. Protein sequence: CASSHGQGNSPLHF.

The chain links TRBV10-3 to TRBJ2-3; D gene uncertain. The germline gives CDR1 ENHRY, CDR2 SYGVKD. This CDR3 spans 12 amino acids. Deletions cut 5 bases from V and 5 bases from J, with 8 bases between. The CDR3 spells CAISKGGDTQYF. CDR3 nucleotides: TGTGCCATCAGTAAAGGCGGAGATACGCAGTATTTT.

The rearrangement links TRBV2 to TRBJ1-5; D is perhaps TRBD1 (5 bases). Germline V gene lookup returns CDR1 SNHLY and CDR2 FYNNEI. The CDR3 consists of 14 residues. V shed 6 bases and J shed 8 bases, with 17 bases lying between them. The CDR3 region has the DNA TGTGCCAGCAGCGGCCCGGGACCTTCGGAGCCCCAGCATTTT. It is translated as CASSGPGPSEPQHF.